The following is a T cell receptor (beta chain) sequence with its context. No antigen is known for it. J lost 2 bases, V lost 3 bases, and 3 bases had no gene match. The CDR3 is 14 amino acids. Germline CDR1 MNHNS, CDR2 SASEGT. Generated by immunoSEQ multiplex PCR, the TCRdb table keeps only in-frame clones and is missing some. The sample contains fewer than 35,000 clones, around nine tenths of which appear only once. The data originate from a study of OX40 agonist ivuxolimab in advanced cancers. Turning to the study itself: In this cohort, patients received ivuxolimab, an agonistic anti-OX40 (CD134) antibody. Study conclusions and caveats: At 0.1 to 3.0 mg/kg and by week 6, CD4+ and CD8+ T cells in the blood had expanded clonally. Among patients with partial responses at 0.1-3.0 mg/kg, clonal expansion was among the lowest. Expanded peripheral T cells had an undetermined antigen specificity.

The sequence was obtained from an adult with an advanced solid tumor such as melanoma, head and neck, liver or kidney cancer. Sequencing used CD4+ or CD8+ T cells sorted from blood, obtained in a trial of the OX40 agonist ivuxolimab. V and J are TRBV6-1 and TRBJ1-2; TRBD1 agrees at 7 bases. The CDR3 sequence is CASSDPGGNYGYTF. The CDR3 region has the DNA TGTGCCAGCAGTGATCCAGGGGGAAACTATGGCTACACCTTC.